The 25 T cell receptor beta chains in this list originate from one sample, sequenced in a study of regulatory T cells in long-lasting Graves disease. The time point here: persistent/refractory GD, antithyroid drugs over 5 years with positive TRAb. The TCR library used RNA extracted from PBMCs. Arm-PCR of CDR3 regions and iRepertoire HTBI primers were the basis on which TCR beta libraries were built. TCRdb called the multiplex PCR reads again in MiXCR, with one record for every CDR3 protein. Here the sample spans approximately 400,000 distinct CDR3 sequences, approximately 25% being singletons. The sample consisted of peripheral blood mononuclear cells (PBMCs), taken when the disease was refractory, from a patient treated with antithyroid drugs. These receptors all come from a woman between 35 and 50 years old with Graves disease.

A few counts support this clonotype. This chain uses TRBV11-2 with TRBJ2-2; D might be TRBD1 (6 bases). V dropped 4 bases and J dropped 2 bases, with 8 bases sitting between them. The CDR3 contains 14 residues. CDR1 is SGHAT and CDR2 is FQNNGV in the germline V gene. CDR3 amino acids: CASSWGPNTGELFF. The DNA of the CDR3 is TGTGCCAGCAGCTGGGGGCCAAACACCGGGGAGCTGTTTTTT.

The V call is TRBV5-5, the J call TRBJ1-2; tentative D call: TRBD1 (5 bases). The CDR3 sequence is 12 residues long. Germline V lookup: CDR1 SGHKS, CDR2 YYEKEE (reference sequence). V was cut by 3 bases and J by 8 bases, with 11 bases left in between. The CDR3 DNA is TGTGCCAGCAGCTGGAGGGGAGCGGGCTACACCTTC. Amino acid sequence: CASSWRGAGYTF. The full variable domain, with the rest looked up from reference TRBV5-5 and TRBJ1-2, is DAGVTQSPTHLIKTRGQQVTLRCSPISGHKSVSWYQQVLGQGPQFIFQYYEKEERGRGNFPDRFSARQFPNYSSELNVNALLLGDSALYLCASSWRGAGYTFGSGTRLTVV.

This clonotype occurred a few times. The rearrangement joins TRBV5-6 to TRBJ1-1; 8 bases agree with TRBD1. V lost 4 bases, J lost 0 bases, and 11 bases stayed unmatched. Germline V gene lookup returns CDR1 SGHDT and CDR2 YYEEEE. This CDR3 region has 17 residues. DNA of the CDR3: TGTGCCAGCAGCAAGACAGGGGTTCTGCGGGTGAACACTGAAGCTTTCTTT. This gives the protein CASSKTGVLRVNTEAFF. Full variable domain (remainder filled in from reference TRBV5-6 and TRBJ1-1): DAGVTQSPTHLIKTRGQQVTLRCSPKSGHDTVSWYQQALGQGPQFIFQYYEEEERQRGNFPDRFSGHQFPNYSSELNVNALLLGDSALYLCASSKTGVLRVNTEAFFGQGTRLTVV.

This clonotype was observed a few times. The chain couples TRBV3-1 to TRBJ1-1, with D perhaps matching TRBD1 (5 bases). The CDR3 is 14 amino acids. Germline V CDR1 and CDR2: LGHDT, YNNKEL (reference sequence). V lost 4 bases to trimming and J lost 4 bases, with 13 bases between them. This CDR3 reads CASSPGLQSTEAFF. The DNA of the CDR3 is TGTGCCAGCAGCCCGGGACTCCAGAGCACTGAAGCTTTCTTT.

In this sample, this clonotype turned up a few times. The chain uses TRBV12-3 or TRBV12-4 and TRBJ2-1; 11 bases align to TRBD2. V lost 6 bases to trimming and J lost 3 bases; unmatched junction nucleotides: 4. There are 15 residues in the CDR3. CDR3 bases: TGTGCCAGCAGACCCACTAGCGGGGGCTACAATGAGCAGTTCTTC. Translated, it gives CASRPTSGGYNEQFF.

V and J are TRBV7-9 and TRBJ2-7, with 7 bases matching TRBD2. Germline CDR1 is SEHNR and CDR2 is FQNEAQ (reference sequence). V was clipped by 1 base and J by 9 bases; unmatched bases: 12. This CDR3 contains 15 residues. The CDR3: CASSLVQRGYTSQYF. Written as DNA, the CDR3 is TGTGCCAGCAGCTTAGTCCAGCGGGGATACACCTCGCAGTACTTC.

The table lists this clonotype with a few counts. The chain links TRBV10-2 to TRBJ1-5; no clear D. Trimming pared 5 bases from V and 6 bases from J, leaving 14 bases between. Germline V gene sequence: CDR1 WSHSY, CDR2 SAAADI. The CDR3 has 14 residues. For the CDR3, the DNA is TGCGCCAGCAGTCTGGGGTTGTGGGGTCAGCCCCAGCATTTT. It translates to CASSLGLWGQPQHF.

The chain recombines TRBV7-3 with TRBJ1-4; tentatively, D is TRBD1 (5 bases). Germline V gene sequence: CDR1 SGHTA, CDR2 FQGTGA. This CDR3 is 15 amino acids long. Trimming removed 5 bases at V and 6 bases at J, with 16 bases between. This chain's CDR3 is CASSRSGAVDEKLFF. The CDR3 coding sequence is TGTGCCAGCAGCAGATCCGGGGCCGTAGATGAAAAACTGTTTTTT. Variable domain in full (rest from reference TRBV7-3 and TRBJ1-4): GAGVSQTPSNKVTEKGKYVELRCDPISGHTALYWYRQSLGQGPEFLIYFQGTGAADDSGLPNDRFFAVRPEGSVSTLKIQRTERGDSAVYLCASSRSGAVDEKLFFGSGTQLSVL.

V is TRBV6-1 and J is TRBJ1-1; D unresolved. Trimming removed 6 bases from V and 11 bases from J, with 19 bases in between. Germline CDR1 MNHNS, CDR2 SASEGT. CDR3 length equals 13 residues. CDR3 sequence reads: CASRPSGYGDAFF. The CDR3 nucleotides are TGTGCCAGCAGACCTTCGGGGTACGGAGATGCTTTCTTT.

The chain is built from TRBV4-1 and TRBJ2-5; D gene ambiguous. The germline V gene encodes CDR1 MGHRA and CDR2 YSYEKL. CDR3 length: 13 residues. The V end was cut by 1 base, the J end by 5 bases, with 8 bases between. CDR3 protein: CASSQGKGETQYF. Here the CDR3 DNA reads TGCGCCAGCAGCCAAGGAAAGGGTGAGACCCAGTACTTC.

This chain links TRBV4-1 with TRBJ1-5; maybe TRBD1 (6 bases). CDR1 and CDR2 from the germline V gene are MGHRA and YSYEKL. The CDR3 has 16 residues. V dropped 4 bases and J dropped 6 bases, with 19 bases sitting between them. CDR3 bases: TGCGCCAGCAGCCGAGCTCTCTCAGGGGTCGGTCAGCCCCAGCATTTT. Amino acid sequence: CASSRALSGVGQPQHF.

As to this clonotype: This clone may be a read error of a much larger clone one base away. The chain recombines TRBV5-1 with TRBJ2-7, with D unclear. The V end was cut by 4 bases, the J end by 0 bases, with 8 bases between. The CDR3 is 13 residues long. The germline V gene has CDR1 SGHRS and CDR2 YFSETQ. The CDR3 is CASSKNSSYEQYF. CDR3 nucleotide sequence: TGCGCCAGCAGCAAAAACAGCTCCTACGAGCAGTACTTC.

This chain uses TRBV5-1 with TRBJ2-5, with TRBD2 matching over 10 bases. The germline gives CDR1 SGHRS, CDR2 YFSETQ. V lost 0 bases to trimming and J lost 2 bases; unmatched junction nucleotides: 4. CDR3 size: 16 residues. For the CDR3, the DNA is TGCGCCAGCAGCTTGGTGGCTAGCGGGGGACAAGAGACCCAGTACTTC. Protein: CASSLVASGGQETQYF.

The V and J genes are TRBV5-1 and TRBJ1-2; D unclear. The length of the CDR3 is 14 residues. V lost 0 bases and J lost 4, with 10 bases in between. Germline-derived CDR1 and CDR2 are SGHRS and YFSETQ. CDR3 in amino acids: CASSLEVALYGYTF. CDR3 coding DNA: TGCGCCAGCAGCTTGGAGGTGGCTCTCTATGGCTACACCTTC. Together with reference TRBV5-1 and TRBJ1-2, the CDR3 gives the full variable domain: KAGVTQTPRYLIKTRGQQVTLSCSPISGHRSVSWYQQTPGQGLQFLFEYFSETQRNKGNFPGRFSGRQFSNSRSEMNVSTLELGDSALYLCASSLEVALYGYTFGSGTRLTVV.

This clonotype has just one count. The chain is built from TRBV3-1 and TRBJ2-4; weak D call: TRBD1 (6 bases). Trimming took 3 bases from V and 8 from J, leaving 11 bases between them. CDR1 and CDR2 from the germline V gene are LGHDT and YNNKEL (reference sequence). This CDR3 is 13 amino acids long. In DNA form, the CDR3 reads TGTGCCAGCAGCCAGGCCGCAGGGGACATTCAGTACTTC. Its translation is CASSQAAGDIQYF.

The rearrangement uses TRBV15 and TRBJ1-2, with D possibly being TRBD1 (5 bases). The CDR3 loop spans 12 amino acids. CDR1 and CDR2 from the germline V gene are LNHNV and YYDKDF (reference sequence). V was clipped by 6 bases and J by 8 bases, with 13 bases between them. CDR3 amino acids: CATSLGVDGYTF. The CDR3 nucleotides read TGTGCCACCAGTTTAGGGGTCGACGGCTACACCTTC.

Details on this clonotype: The junction shows a germline mismatch at one end, possibly a read error. The rearrangement joins TRBV10-3 to TRBJ1-1; 7 nucleotides line up with TRBD1. The CDR3 covers 14 residues. Germline values: CDR1 ENHRY, CDR2 SYGVKD. The CDR3 region is CAISLTGLNTEAFF. DNA of the CDR3: TGTGCCATCAGCCTGACAGGGTTGAACACCGAAGCTTTCTTT.

This clonotype turned up a few times. V usage is TRBV3-1 and J usage is TRBJ1-4, with D possibly matching TRBD1 (6 bases). The germline V gene has CDR1 LGHDT and CDR2 YNNKEL (reference sequence). The CDR3 is made up of 15 amino acids. The V gene lost 2 bases and the J gene lost 7 bases, with 14 bases spanning the gap. The DNA for the CDR3 is TGTGCCAGCAGCCAATCCGGGGGCAGAGGTGAAAAACTGTTTTTT. Its translation: CASSQSGGRGEKLFF.

The sample holds many counts of this clonotype. The CDR3 DNA reads as TGTGCCAGCAGCTTAGGTGCGGGGGATCGAGAGACCCAGTACTTC. Protein sequence: CASSLGAGDRETQYF. V gene TRBV7-9 combines with J gene TRBJ2-5; 7 nucleotides match TRBD2. The CDR3 is 15 residues long. The germline V gene has CDR1 SEHNR and CDR2 FQNEAQ (reference sequence). Germline trimming cut 1 base from V and 4 bases from J; bases unmatched to any gene: 6.

This clonotype was seen a few times. The rearrangement links TRBV28 to TRBJ2-5; 8 bases are a match to TRBD2. The J call may be mistaken, given a closer DNA end match to TRBJ2-1. The CDR3 is made up of 12 amino acids. The germline V gene encodes CDR1 MDHEN and CDR2 SYDVKM. The CDR3 DNA sequence: TGTGCCAGCAGCGTAGCGGGGATTGAGCAGTTCTTC. It codes for CASSVAGIEQFF.

V gene TRBV6-1 combines with J gene TRBJ2-7; maybe TRBD1 (6 bases). Per the germline V gene, CDR1 is MNHNS and CDR2 is SASEGT. Trimming pared 5 bases from V and 1 base from J, leaving 9 bases between. The CDR3 is made up of 13 amino acids. CDR3 nucleotides: TGTGCCAGCAGTCATGGACAGTCCTACGAGCAGTACTTC. Protein product: CASSHGQSYEQYF.

The chain is built from TRBV20-1 and TRBJ2-3; 14 nucleotides match TRBD2. The V and J ends lost 6 bases and 4 bases, in that order; junction bases with no gene match: 9. The CDR3 spans 16 residues. Germline-derived CDR1 and CDR2 are DFQATT and SNEGSKA (reference sequence). The CDR3 DNA is TGCAGTGCCCAAAGAGGACTAGCGGGGGGCGCAGATACGCAGTATTTT. As protein: CSAQRGLAGGADTQYF.

There are many counts of this clonotype. V and J are TRBV12-3 or TRBV12-4 and TRBJ2-2; D is undetermined. V lost 1 base, J lost 14 bases, and 11 bases lay in between. The CDR3 loop spans 12 amino acids. DNA for the CDR3: TGTGCCAGCAGTTTAGGCCTACAGAGACTGTTTTTT. Translation: CASSLGLQRLFF.

The chain combines TRBV7-9 with TRBJ1-2; D is undetermined. V shed 1 base and J shed 8 bases, with 8 bases lying between them. Germline V gene data show CDR1 as SEHNR and CDR2 as FQNEAQ (reference sequence). CDR3 size: 12 residues. CDR3 bases: TGTGCCAGCAGCTTAGGAGGGTTCGGCTACACCTTC. Translation gives CASSLGGFGYTF.

This clonotype showed up many times. J is TRBJ1-2 and V is TRBV6-1; 8 bases match TRBD1. Germline assignment: CDR1 MNHNS and CDR2 SASEGT. The CDR3 covers 14 residues. Unmatched junction bases numbered 5, after V lost 5 bases and J lost 3 bases. CDR3 nucleotides: TGTGCCAGCAGTCCCCAGGGGGCGGACTATGGCTACACCTTC. Translating it yields CASSPQGADYGYTF.